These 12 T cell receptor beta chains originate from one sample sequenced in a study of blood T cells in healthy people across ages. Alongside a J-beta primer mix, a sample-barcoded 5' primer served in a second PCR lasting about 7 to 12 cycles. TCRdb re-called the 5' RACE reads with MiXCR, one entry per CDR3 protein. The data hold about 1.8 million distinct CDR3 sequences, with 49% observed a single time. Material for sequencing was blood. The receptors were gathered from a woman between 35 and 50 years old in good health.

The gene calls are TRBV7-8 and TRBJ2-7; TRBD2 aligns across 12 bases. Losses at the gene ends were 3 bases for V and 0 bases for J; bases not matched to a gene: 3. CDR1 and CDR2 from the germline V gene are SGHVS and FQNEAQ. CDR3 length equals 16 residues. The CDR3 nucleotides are TGTGCCAGCAGCTTGACTAGCGGGGGCCTCTCCTACGAGCAGTACTTC. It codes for CASSLTSGGLSYEQYF.

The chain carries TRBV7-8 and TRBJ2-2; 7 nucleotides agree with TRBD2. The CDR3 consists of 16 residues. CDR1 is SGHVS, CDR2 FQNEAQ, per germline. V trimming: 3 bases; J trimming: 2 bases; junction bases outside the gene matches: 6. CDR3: CASSLRGGPNTGELFF. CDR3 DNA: TGTGCCAGCAGCTTGCGCGGGGGTCCAAACACCGGGGAGCTGTTTTTT. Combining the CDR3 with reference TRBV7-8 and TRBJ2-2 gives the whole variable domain GAGVSQSPRYKVAKRGQDVALRCDPISGHVSLFWYQQALGQGPEFLTYFQNEAQLDKSGLPSDRFFAERPEGSVSTLKIQRTQQEDSAVYLCASSLRGGPNTGELFFGEGSRLTVL.

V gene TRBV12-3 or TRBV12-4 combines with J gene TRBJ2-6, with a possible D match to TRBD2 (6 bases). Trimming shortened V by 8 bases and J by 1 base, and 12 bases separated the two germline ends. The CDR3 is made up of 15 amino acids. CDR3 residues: CASRGGRSGANVLTF. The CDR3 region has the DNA TGTGCCAGCCGCGGTGGGAGGTCTGGGGCCAACGTCCTGACTTTC.

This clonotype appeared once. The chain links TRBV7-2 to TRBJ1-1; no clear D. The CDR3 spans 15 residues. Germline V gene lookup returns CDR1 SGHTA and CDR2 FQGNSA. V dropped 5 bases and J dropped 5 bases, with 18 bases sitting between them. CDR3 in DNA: TGTGCCAGCAGCCGGCACCGGGCCGTGGGGACTGAAGCTTTCTTT. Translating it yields CASSRHRAVGTEAFF.

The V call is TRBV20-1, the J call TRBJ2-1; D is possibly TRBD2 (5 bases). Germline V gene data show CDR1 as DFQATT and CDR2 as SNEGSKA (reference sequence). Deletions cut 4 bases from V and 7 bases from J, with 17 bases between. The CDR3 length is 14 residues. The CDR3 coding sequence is TGCAGTGCTACCCACCGGCTAGCTGTAAATGAGCAGTTCTTC. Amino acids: CSATHRLAVNEQFF.

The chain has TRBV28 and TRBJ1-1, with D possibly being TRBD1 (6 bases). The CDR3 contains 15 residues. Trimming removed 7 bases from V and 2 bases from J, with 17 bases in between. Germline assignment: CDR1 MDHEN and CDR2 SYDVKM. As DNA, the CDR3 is TGTGCCAGCACCCCCTCGGGGGGGGCAAACACTGAAGCTTTCTTT. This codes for CASTPSGGANTEAFF.

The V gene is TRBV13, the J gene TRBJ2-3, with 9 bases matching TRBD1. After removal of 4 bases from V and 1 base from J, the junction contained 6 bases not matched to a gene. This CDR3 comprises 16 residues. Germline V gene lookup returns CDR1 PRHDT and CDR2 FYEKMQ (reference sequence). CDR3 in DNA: TGTGCCAGCAGCTATCCGAGACAGGGGGGCACAGATACGCAGTATTTT. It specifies CASSYPRQGGTDTQYF.

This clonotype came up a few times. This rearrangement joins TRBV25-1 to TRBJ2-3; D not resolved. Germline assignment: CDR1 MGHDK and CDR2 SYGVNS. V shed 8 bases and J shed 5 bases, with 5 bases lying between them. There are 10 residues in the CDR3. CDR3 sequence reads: CASLQDTQYF. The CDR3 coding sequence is TGTGCCAGCCTCCAAGATACGCAGTATTTT.

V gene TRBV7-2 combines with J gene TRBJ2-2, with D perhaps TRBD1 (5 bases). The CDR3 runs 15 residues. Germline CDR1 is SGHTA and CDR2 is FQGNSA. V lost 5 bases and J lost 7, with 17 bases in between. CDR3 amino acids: CASSPSSGPVGELFF. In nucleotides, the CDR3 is TGTGCCAGCAGCCCCAGTTCAGGGCCTGTCGGGGAGCTGTTTTTT.

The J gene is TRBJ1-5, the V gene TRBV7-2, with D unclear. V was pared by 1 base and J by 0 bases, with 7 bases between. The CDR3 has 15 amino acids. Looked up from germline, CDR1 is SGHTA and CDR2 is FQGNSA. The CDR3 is CASSLGSSSNQPQHF. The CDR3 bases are TGTGCCAGCAGCTTAGGTAGTTCTAGCAATCAGCCCCAGCATTTT.

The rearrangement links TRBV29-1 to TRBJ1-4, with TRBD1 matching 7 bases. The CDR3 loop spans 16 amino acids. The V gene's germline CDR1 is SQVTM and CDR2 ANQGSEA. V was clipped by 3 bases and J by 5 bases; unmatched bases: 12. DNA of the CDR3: TGCAGCGTTGAGGCCCCCTCGGCAGGGGGGAATGAAAAACTGTTTTTT. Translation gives CSVEAPSAGGNEKLFF.

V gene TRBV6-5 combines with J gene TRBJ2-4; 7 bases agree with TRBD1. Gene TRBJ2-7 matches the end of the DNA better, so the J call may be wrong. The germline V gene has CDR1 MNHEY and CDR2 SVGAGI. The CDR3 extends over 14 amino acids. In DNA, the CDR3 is TGTGCCACCTACCCGACAGGGTATCGGCACGAGCAGTACTTC. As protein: CATYPTGYRHEQYF.